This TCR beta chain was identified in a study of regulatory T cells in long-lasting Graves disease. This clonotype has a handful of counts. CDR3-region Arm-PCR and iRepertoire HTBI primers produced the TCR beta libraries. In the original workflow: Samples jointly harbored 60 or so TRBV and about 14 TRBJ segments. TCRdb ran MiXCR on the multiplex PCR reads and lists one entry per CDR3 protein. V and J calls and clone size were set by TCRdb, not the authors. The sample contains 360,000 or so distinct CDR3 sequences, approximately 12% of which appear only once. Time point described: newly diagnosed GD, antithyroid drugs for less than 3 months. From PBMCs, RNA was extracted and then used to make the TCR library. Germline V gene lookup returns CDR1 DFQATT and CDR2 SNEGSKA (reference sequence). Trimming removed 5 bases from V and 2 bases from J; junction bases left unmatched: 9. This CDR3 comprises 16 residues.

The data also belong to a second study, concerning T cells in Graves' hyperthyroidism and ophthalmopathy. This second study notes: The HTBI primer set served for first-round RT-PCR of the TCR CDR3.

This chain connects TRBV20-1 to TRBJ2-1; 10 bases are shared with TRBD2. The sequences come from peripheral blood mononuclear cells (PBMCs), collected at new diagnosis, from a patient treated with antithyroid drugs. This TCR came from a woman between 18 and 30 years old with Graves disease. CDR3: CSAFHLAGEAYNEQFF. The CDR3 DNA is TGCAGTGCTTTTCATCTAGCGGGAGAGGCCTACAATGAGCAGTTCTTC.